A selection of T cell receptor beta chains follows, all from one sample in a study of T cells after yellow fever vaccination. TCRdb passed the 5' RACE reads through MiXCR, listing each CDR3 protein once. The sample has a few hundred thousand distinct CDR3 sequences, approximately 7% seen once. The sample here was PBMCs, taken around 45 days after the first yellow fever vaccination. The receptors shown here come from a man younger than 30 who received the YFV17D yellow fever vaccine. The CDR3 runs from the conserved cysteine through the conserved F or W. Each record gives: clone size, D gene, J gene, V gene, CDR3 length, CDR3 DNA, CDR3 protein. The D gene is left open where the match is weak. Clone size is shown for a subset of rows, as once, few, many or a class of expanded clone.

>NA|TRBD2|TRBJ2-3|TRBV28|17
TGTGCCAGCAGTTTTGTTCTAGCGGGGGGGAGCACAGATACGCAGTATTTT
CASSFVLAGGSTDTQYF
>many|NA|TRBJ2-1|TRBV5-1|11
TGCGCCACCTTCCCGAGGCGGGACGGGTTCTTC
CATFPRRDGFF
>few|NA|TRBJ1-1|TRBV7-8|14
TGTGCCAGCAGCCCCGGGACATCGAACACTGAAGCTTTCTTT
CASSPGTSNTEAFF
>few|NA|TRBJ1-2|TRBV7-9|15
TGTGCCAGCAGCCCTCCATACAGGGACGACTATGGCTACACCTTC
CASSPPYRDDYGYTF
>few|TRBD2|TRBJ2-1|TRBV10-1|15
TGCGCCAGCAGCGCCGGGACTAGCGGATACAATGAGCAGTTCTTC
CASSAGTSGYNEQFF
>many|NA|TRBJ2-3|TRBV28|16
TGTGCCAGCAGTTTGGGCGTTCAGAGCGGCACAGATACGCAGTATTTT
CASSLGVQSGTDTQYF
>NA|NA|TRBJ2-7|TRBV27|13
TGTGCCAGCAGTTTATCTATGGGGAACGAGCAGTACTTC
CASSLSMGNEQYF
>few|NA|TRBJ1-4|TRBV7-8|12
TGTGCCAGCAGCTTATTTGCCGGGACCCTGTTTTTT
CASSLFAGTLFF
>NA|NA|TRBJ2-3|TRBV28|16
TGTGCCAGCAGGGCAGGACACCTTTCTAGCACAGATACGCAGTATTTT
CASRAGHLSSTDTQYF
>few|TRBD1|TRBJ1-6|TRBV5-1|14
TGCGCCAGCAAGCCCGGACAGGGGACGTCGCCCCTCCACTTT
CASKPGQGTSPLHF
>NA|NA|TRBJ2-2|TRBV11-3|15
TGTGCCAGCAGCTTTAGGGCGCCGGGGACCGGGGGGCTGTTTTTT
CASSFRAPGTGGLFF
>many|NA|TRBJ1-1|TRBV20-1|14
TGCAGTGCTTCGGAAGGGGGGGAGAACACTGAAGCTTTCTTT
CSASEGGENTEAFF
>many|NA|TRBJ2-3|TRBV5-1|14
TGCGCCAGCAGCTGGGGACTTGTCACAGATACGCAGTATTTT
CASSWGLVTDTQYF
>few|NA|TRBJ2-1|TRBV5-1|16
TGCGCCAGCAGCCCCAATTTGGGTAGGGTCTACAATGAGCAGTTCTTC
CASSPNLGRVYNEQFF
>few|TRBD2|TRBJ2-3|TRBV29-1|13
TGCAGCGTTGAGACTAGCTCGGCGGATACGCAGTATTTT
CSVETSSADTQYF
>many|TRBD1|TRBJ2-2|TRBV5-1|14
TGCGCCACCACGACAGGGTTCGGCACCGGGGAGCTGTTTTTT
CATTTGFGTGELFF
>NA|NA|TRBJ1-2|TRBV6-6|13
TGTGCGGTCTCAACCCAGGCCGCATATGGCTACACCTTC
CAVSTQAAYGYTF
>few|NA|TRBJ1-5|TRBV27|15
TGTGCCAGCAGCCTACAGGGATTTAGCAATCAGCCCCAGCATTTT
CASSLQGFSNQPQHF
>few|NA|TRBJ1-2|TRBV6-5|14
TGTGCCAGCAGTTACTCGACGATACCCTATGGCTACACCTTC
CASSYSTIPYGYTF
>few|NA|TRBJ1-2|TRBV7-2|12
TGTGCCAGCACCCCTTTGCTCTATGGCTACACCTTC
CASTPLLYGYTF
>many|TRBD2|TRBJ2-1|TRBV7-9|12
TGTGCCAGCAGCCTACTAGCGGGGGAGCAGTTCTTC
CASSLLAGEQFF
>NA|NA|TRBJ1-1|TRBV24-1|13
TGTGCCACACGCGATATGGGGAACACTGAAGCTTTCTTT
CATRDMGNTEAFF
>many|NA|TRBJ1-2|TRBV7-9|12
TGTGCCAGCTCTCGGACAGTCTATGGCTACACCTTC
CASSRTVYGYTF
>few|NA|TRBJ2-5|TRBV11-2|19
TGTGCCAGCAGCTTATCTTTAGGGGAACTAGCCCTATACCAAGAGACCCAGTACTTC
CASSLSLGELALYQETQYF
>few|NA|TRBJ1-1|TRBV11-1|16
TGTGCCAGCAGCCAAGGGACTTACCTCATGAACACTGAAGCTTTCTTT
CASSQGTYLMNTEAFF
>NA|NA|TRBJ1-5|TRBV12-3/TRBV12-4|13
TGTGCCAGCAGCTACAGGGATCACCAGCCCCAGCATTTT
CASSYRDHQPQHF
>many|TRBD2|TRBJ2-3|TRBV7-2|15
TGTGCCAGCAGCTTCGGGGGGGCTAGCACAGATACGCAGTATTTT
CASSFGGASTDTQYF
>many|TRBD2|TRBJ2-3|TRBV7-9|15
TGTGCCAGCAGTCCGACTAGCGGACCGAAGGGTACGCAGTATTTT
CASSPTSGPKGTQYF
>many|NA|TRBJ2-5|TRBV7-2|14
TGTGCCAGCAGCTTACAGAGTGGCCTAGAGACCCAGTACTTC
CASSLQSGLETQYF
>few|NA|TRBJ2-2|TRBV19|16
TGTGCCAGTAGACGTGGGAGGGGGCCGGACACCGGGGAGCTGTTTTTT
CASRRGRGPDTGELFF
>NA|TRBD1|TRBJ2-5|TRBV4-1|19
TGCGCCAGCAGCCAAGAGAGACATGTGGACAGGGGTGCCCAAGAGACCCAGTACTTC
CASSQERHVDRGAQETQYF
>NA|TRBD2|TRBJ2-1|TRBV5-4|14
TGTGCCCGAAATAGGACTAGCGGGACCAATGAGCAGTTCTTC
CARNRTSGTNEQFF
>few|NA|TRBJ2-1|TRBV7-9|15
TGTGCCAGCAGCGTCCGGGACGGCAACTACAATGAGCAGTTCTTC
CASSVRDGNYNEQFF
>many|NA|TRBJ1-1|TRBV5-1|14
TGCGCCAGCAGCTTGGATGGGGGAGGGCCTGAAGCTTTCTTT
CASSLDGGGPEAFF
>NA|NA|TRBJ1-6|TRBV12-3/TRBV12-4|14
TGTGCCAGCAGTTTAACTGGGAACAATTCACCCCTCCACTTT
CASSLTGNNSPLHF
>NA|NA|TRBJ1-5|TRBV3-1|15
TGTGCCAGCAGCCCGGGACCATATAGCAATCAGCCCCAGCATTTT
CASSPGPYSNQPQHF
>NA|NA|TRBJ2-7|TRBV6-2/TRBV6-3|13
TGTGCCAGCTACGGGTGGTCCCCCTACGAGCAGTACTTC
CASYGWSPYEQYF
>NA|NA|TRBJ1-2|TRBV7-2|14
TGTGCCAGCAGCTTAGTCCCCGACGGCTATGGCTACACCTTC
CASSLVPDGYGYTF
>NA|NA|TRBJ1-1|TRBV7-7|13
TGTGCCAGCAGCGAGGAGGAAGGGACTGAAGCTTTCTTT
CASSEEEGTEAFF
>few|TRBD2|TRBJ2-1|TRBV11-2|15
TGTGCCAGCAGCTTAGGAGCGGGGGGAGGCAATGAGCAGTTCTTC
CASSLGAGGGNEQFF
>few|NA|TRBJ2-1|TRBV11-2|12
TGTGCCAGCAGCTTAGAGACAGCTATGCAGTTCTTC
CASSLETAMQFF
>NA|TRBD1|TRBJ1-2|TRBV6-2/TRBV6-3|16
TGTGCCAGCAGTGGGACAGGGACCTCCTCTAACTATGGCTACACCTTC
CASSGTGTSSNYGYTF
>few|NA|TRBJ2-2|TRBV5-4|16
TGTGCCAGCAGCTTGGGGGCTAGCAGTTACCGTGGGGAGCTGTTTTTT
CASSLGASSYRGELFF
>many|NA|TRBJ2-2|TRBV27|15
TGTGCCAGCAGGACTCCCGGGGGGCCGGTTGGGGAGCTGTTTTTT
CASRTPGGPVGELFF
>NA|TRBD1|TRBJ2-2|TRBV29-1|14
TGCAGCGTCGCCGGTGACAGGGGGCGAGGGGAGCTGTTTTTT
CSVAGDRGRGELFF
>NA|NA|TRBJ1-1|TRBV5-1|13
TGCGCCAGCGGAGGGACGGGTAACACTGAAGCTTTCTTT
CASGGTGNTEAFF